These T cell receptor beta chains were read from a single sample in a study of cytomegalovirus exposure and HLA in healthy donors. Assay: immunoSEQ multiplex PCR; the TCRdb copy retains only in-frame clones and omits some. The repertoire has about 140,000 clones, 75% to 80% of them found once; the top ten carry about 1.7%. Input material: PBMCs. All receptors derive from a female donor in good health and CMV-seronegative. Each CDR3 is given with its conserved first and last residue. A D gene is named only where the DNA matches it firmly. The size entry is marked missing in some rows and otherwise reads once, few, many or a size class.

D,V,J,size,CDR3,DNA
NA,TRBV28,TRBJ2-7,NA,CASRGGAGVGGASYEQYF,TGTGCCAGCAGGGGGGGGGCTGGGGTTGGCGGGGCCTCCTACGAGCAGTACTTC
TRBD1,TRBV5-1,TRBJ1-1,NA,CASGEGAAAFF,TGCGCCAGCGGTGAGGGGGCAGCAGCTTTCTTT
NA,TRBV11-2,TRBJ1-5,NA,CASSLDQRYGPQHF,TGTGCCAGCAGCTTAGATCAGAGGTATGGGCCCCAGCATTTT
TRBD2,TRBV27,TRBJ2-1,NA,CASRPRSGRAYNEQFF,TGTGCCAGCAGGCCGCGGAGCGGGAGGGCCTATAATGAGCAGTTCTTC
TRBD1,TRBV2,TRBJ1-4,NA,CASSGGTGGEKLFF,TGTGCCAGCAGCGGCGGGACAGGAGGTGAAAAACTGTTTTTT
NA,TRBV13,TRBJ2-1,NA,CASSFSSGVEQFF,TGTGCCAGCAGCTTCTCCTCCGGGGTTGAGCAGTTCTTC
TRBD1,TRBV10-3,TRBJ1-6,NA,CAISEWTGGSYNSPLHF,TGTGCCATCAGTGAATGGACAGGGGGCTCCTATAATTCACCCCTCCACTTT
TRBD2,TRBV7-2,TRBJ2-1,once,CASSLGPGGPYNEQFF,TGTGCCAGCAGCTTAGGCCCGGGGGGGCCTTACAATGAGCAGTTCTTC
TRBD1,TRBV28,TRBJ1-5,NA,CASRPRTGANQPQHF,TGTGCCAGCAGACCTCGGACAGGGGCAAATCAGCCCCAGCATTTT
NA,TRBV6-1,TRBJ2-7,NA,CASSEASVKQYF,TGTGCCAGCAGTGAAGCGTCCGTTAAGCAGTACTTC
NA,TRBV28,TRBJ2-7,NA,CASSLLATAYEQYF,TGTGCCAGCAGTTTATTAGCCACGGCCTACGAGCAGTACTTC
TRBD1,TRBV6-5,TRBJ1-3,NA,CASSYLRQGRGNTIYF,TGTGCCAGCAGTTACCTCCGACAGGGGCGAGGAAACACCATATATTTT
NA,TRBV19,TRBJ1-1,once,CASSIGGRTMNTEAFF,TGTGCCAGTAGTATCGGGGGGCGCACAATGAACACTGAAGCTTTCTTT
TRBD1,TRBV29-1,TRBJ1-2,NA,CSVEEGTGGYGYTF,TGCAGCGTTGAAGAAGGGACAGGGGGGTATGGCTACACCTTC
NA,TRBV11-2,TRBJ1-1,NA,CASSLNSPVVGAGSTEAFF,TGTGCCAGCAGCTTAAACTCCCCTGTTGTAGGGGCAGGTAGCACTGAAGCTTTCTTT
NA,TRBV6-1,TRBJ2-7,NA,CASSIADGGSCEQYF,TGTGCCAGCAGCATAGCGGACGGGGGTAGTTGCGAGCAGTACTTC
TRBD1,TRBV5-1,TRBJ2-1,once,CASSLGGTGRGNEQFF,TGCGCCAGCAGCTTGGGGGGGACAGGGAGGGGCAATGAGCAGTTCTTC
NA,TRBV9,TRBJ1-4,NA,CASSVWTWEGGEKLFF,TGTGCCAGCAGCGTATGGACGTGGGAGGGAGGTGAAAAACTGTTTTTT
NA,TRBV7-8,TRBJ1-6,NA,CASCTGEPNSPLHF,TGTGCCAGCTGTACAGGAGAACCAAATTCACCCCTCCACTTT
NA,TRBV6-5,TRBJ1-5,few,CASSRTDSNQPQHF,TGTGCCAGCAGTCGGACAGATAGCAATCAGCCCCAGCATTTT
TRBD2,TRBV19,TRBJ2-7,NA,CASSSEPTSGNYEQYF,TGTGCCAGTAGTAGCGAACCGACTAGCGGTAACTACGAGCAGTACTTC
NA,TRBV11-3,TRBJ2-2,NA,CASSPKGTSSPRGELFF,TGTGCCAGCAGCCCAAAAGGGACATCCTCCCCGAGGGGGGAGCTGTTTTTT
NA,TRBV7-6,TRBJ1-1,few,CASSLAVNMNTEAFF,TGTGCCAGCAGCTTAGCGGTAAACATGAACACTGAAGCTTTCTTT
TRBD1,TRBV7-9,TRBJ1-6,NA,CASSKYRGSSYNSPLHF,TGTGCCAGCAGCAAGTACAGGGGGAGCTCCTATAATTCACCCCTCCACTTT
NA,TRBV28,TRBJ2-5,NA,CASSLQLGGETQYF,TGTGCCAGCAGTTTACAGTTGGGGGGTGAGACCCAGTACTTC
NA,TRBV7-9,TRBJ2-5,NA,CASSLSQGRETQYF,TGTGCCAGCAGCTTATCTCAGGGAAGAGAGACCCAGTACTTC
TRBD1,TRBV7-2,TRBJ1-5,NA,CASSLAGGGNQPQHF,TGTGCCAGCAGCTTAGCAGGGGGCGGCAATCAGCCCCAGCATTTT
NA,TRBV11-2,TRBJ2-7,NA,CASSWRGRGRISGSYEQYF,TGTGCCAGCAGCTGGAGGGGGAGGGGGCGGATCAGCGGGAGCTACGAGCAGTACTTC
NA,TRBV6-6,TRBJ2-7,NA,CASSLIQGYEQYF,TGTGCCAGCAGCCTTATACAGGGCTACGAGCAGTACTTC
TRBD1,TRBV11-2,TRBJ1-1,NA,CASTHRDRNTEAFF,TGTGCCAGCACCCACCGGGACAGGAACACTGAAGCTTTCTTT
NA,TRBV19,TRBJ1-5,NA,CASSSVGGSNQPQHF,TGTGCCAGTAGTTCTGTAGGGGGTAGCAATCAGCCCCAGCATTTT